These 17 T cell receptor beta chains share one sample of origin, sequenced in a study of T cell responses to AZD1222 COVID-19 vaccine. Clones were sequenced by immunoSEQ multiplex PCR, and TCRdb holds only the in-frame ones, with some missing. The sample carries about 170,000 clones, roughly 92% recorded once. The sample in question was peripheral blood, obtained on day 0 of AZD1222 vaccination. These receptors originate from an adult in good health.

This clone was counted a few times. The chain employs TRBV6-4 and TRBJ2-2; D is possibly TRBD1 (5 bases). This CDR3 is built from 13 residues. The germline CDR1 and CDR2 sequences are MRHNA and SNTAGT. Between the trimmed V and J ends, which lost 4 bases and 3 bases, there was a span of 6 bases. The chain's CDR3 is CASSVRDTGELFF. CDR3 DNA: TGTGCCAGCAGTGTCAGGGACACCGGGGAGCTGTTTTTT.

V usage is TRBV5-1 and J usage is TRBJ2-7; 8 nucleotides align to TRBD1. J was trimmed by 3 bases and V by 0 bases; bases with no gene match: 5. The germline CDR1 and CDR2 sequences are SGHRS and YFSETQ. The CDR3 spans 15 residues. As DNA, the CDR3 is TGCGCCAGCAGCTTGGCGGCAGGGGGCTTCTACGAGCAGTACTTC. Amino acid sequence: CASSLAAGGFYEQYF.

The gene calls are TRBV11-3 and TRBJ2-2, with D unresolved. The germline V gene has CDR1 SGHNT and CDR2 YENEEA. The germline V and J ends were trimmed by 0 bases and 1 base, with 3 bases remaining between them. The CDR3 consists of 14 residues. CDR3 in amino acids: CASSLDLNTGELFF. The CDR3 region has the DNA TGTGCCAGCAGCTTAGATCTGAACACCGGGGAGCTGTTTTTT. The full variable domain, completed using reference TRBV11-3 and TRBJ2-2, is EAGVVQSPRYKIIEKKQPVAFWCNPISGHNTLYWYLQNLGQGPELLIRYENEEAVDDSQLPKDRFSAERLKGVDSTLKIQPAELGDSAVYLCASSLDLNTGELFFGEGSRLTVL.

The DNA of the CDR3 is TGTGCCAGCTCACCACAGGAAGGAGGTGGGGGCTACACCTTC. Translation gives CASSPQEGGGGYTF. The rearrangement uses TRBV18 and TRBJ1-2; no reliable D call. Germline V lookup: CDR1 KGHSH, CDR2 LQKENI. V lost 1 base and J 8 bases, leaving 14 bases between the germline ends. The CDR3 spans 14 residues.

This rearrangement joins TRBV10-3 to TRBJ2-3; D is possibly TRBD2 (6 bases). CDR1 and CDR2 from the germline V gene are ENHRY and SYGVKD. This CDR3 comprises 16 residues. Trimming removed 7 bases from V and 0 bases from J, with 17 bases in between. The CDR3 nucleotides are TGTGCCATCAACCGGTTTAGCGGAGTCAGCACAGATACGCAGTATTTT. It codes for CAINRFSGVSTDTQYF.

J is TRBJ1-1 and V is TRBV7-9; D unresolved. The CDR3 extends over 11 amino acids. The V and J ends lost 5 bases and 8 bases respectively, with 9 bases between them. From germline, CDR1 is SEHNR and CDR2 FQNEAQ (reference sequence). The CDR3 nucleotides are TGTGCCAGCAGCCCCGGCGGGGAAGCTTTCTTT. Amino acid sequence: CASSPGGEAFF.

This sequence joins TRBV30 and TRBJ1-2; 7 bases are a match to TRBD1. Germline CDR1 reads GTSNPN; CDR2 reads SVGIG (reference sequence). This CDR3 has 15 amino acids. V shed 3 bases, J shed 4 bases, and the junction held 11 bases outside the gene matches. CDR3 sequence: CAWSHNSGGGYGYTF. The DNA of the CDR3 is TGTGCCTGGAGCCACAATTCAGGGGGTGGCTATGGCTACACCTTC.

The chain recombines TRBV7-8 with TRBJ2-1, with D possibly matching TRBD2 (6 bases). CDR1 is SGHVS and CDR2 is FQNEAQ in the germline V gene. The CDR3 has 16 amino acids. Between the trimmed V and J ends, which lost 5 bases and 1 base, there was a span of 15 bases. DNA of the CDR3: TGTGCCAGCAGCCCACCGGGAGTTGGTTCCTACAATGAGCAGTTCTTC. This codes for CASSPPGVGSYNEQFF.

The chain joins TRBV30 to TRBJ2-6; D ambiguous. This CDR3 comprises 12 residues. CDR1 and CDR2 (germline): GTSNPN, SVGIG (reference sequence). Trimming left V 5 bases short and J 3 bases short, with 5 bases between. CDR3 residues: CAWEIGANVLTF. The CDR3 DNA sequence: TGTGCCTGGGAAATTGGGGCCAACGTCCTGACTTTC.

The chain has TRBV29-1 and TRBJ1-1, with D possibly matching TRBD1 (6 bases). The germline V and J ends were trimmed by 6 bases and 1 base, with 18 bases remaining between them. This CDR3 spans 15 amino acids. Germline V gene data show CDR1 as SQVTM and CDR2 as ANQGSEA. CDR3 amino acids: CSVRPRQAENTEAFF. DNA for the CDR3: TGCAGCGTCCGACCCCGACAGGCAGAGAACACTGAAGCTTTCTTT.

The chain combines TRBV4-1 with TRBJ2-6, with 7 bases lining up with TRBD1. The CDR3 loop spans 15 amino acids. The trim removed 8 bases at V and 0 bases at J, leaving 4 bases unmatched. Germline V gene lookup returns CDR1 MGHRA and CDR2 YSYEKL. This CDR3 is CASGDSYSGANVLTF. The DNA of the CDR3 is TGCGCCAGCGGGGACAGTTACTCTGGGGCCAACGTCCTGACTTTC.

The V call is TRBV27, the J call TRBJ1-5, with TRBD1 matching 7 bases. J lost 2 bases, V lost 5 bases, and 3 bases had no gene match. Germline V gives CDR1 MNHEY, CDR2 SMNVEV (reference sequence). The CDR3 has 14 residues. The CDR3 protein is CASSGGTGNQPQHF. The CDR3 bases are TGTGCCAGCAGTGGCGGGACAGGCAATCAGCCCCAGCATTTT.

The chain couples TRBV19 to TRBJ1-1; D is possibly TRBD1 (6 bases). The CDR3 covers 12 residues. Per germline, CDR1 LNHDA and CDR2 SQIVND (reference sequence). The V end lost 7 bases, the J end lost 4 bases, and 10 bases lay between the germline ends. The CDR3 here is CASNQGSTEAFF. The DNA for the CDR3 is TGTGCCAGTAATCAGGGGAGCACTGAAGCTTTCTTT.

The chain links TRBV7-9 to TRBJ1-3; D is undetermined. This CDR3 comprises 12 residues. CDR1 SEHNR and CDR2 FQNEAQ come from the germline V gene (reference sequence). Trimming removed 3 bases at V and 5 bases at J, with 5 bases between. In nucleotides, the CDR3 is TGTGCCAGCAGCTTCACAAGAAACACCATATATTTT. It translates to CASSFTRNTIYF.

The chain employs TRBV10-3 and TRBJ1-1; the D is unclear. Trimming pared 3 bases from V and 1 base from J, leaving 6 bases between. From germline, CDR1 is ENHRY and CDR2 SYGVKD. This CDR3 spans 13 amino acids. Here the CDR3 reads CAISEGENTEAFF. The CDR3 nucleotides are TGTGCCATCAGTGAAGGAGAGAACACTGAAGCTTTCTTT.

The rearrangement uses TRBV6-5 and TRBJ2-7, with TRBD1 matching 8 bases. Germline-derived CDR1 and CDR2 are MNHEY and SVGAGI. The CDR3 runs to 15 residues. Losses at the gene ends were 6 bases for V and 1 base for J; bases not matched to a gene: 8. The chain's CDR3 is CASRTGQVTSYEQYF. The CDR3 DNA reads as TGTGCCAGCAGGACGGGACAGGTGACATCCTACGAGCAGTACTTC.

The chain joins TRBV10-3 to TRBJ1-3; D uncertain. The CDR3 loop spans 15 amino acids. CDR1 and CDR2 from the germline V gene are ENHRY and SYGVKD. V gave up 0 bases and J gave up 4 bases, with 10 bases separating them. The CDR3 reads CAISESWNVGNTIYF. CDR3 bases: TGTGCCATCAGTGAGTCTTGGAACGTCGGAAACACCATATATTTT.